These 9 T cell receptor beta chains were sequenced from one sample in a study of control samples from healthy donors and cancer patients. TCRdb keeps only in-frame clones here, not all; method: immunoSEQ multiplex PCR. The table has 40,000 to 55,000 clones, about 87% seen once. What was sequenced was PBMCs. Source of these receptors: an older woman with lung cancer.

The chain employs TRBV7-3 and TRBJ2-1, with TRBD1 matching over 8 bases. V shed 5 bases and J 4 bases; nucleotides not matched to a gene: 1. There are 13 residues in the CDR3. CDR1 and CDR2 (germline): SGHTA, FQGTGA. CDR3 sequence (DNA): TGTGCCAGCAGCCGGACAGGGTACAATGAGCAGTTCTTC. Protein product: CASSRTGYNEQFF.

The CDR3 coding sequence is TGTGCCAGCAGCTTAGAGCACAGGGTGTTAACTGAAGCTTTCTTT. Its translation is CASSLEHRVLTEAFF. The V gene is TRBV11-2, the J gene TRBJ1-1; D possibly corresponds to TRBD1 (6 bases). The CDR3 contains 15 residues. CDR1 and CDR2 from the germline V gene are SGHAT and FQNNGV. The V end lost 0 bases, the J end lost 5 bases, and 13 bases lay between the germline ends.

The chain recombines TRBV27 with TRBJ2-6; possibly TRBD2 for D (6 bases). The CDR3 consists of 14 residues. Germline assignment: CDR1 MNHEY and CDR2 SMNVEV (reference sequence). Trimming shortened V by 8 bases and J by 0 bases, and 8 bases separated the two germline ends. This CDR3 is CASLGGSGANVLTF. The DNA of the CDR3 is TGTGCCAGCCTGGGGGGCTCTGGGGCCAACGTCCTGACTTTC.

CDR3 bases: TGTGCCAGCAGTAGTCAGGTGCAAGAGACCCAGTACTTC. Translating gives CASSSQVQETQYF. The chain is built from TRBV12-3 or TRBV12-4 and TRBJ2-5; D is unclear. Trimming took off 5 bases at V and 2 bases at J, with 9 bases between the two ends. The CDR3 length is 13 residues.

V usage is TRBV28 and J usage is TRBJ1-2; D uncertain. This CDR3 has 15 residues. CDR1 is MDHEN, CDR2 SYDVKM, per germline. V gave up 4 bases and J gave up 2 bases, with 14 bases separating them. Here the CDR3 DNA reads TGTGCCAGCAGTTCCCCTCGGACGGGGAACTATGGCTACACCTTC. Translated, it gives CASSSPRTGNYGYTF.

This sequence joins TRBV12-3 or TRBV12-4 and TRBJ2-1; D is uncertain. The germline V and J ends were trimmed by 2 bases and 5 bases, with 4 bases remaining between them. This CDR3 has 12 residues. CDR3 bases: TGTGCCAGCAGTTTAATCCACAATGAGCAGTTCTTC. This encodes CASSLIHNEQFF.

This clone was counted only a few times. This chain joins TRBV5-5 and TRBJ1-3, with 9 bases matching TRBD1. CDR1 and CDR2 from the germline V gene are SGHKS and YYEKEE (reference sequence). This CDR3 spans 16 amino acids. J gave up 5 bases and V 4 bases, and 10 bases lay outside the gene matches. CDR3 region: CASSDTTGGSRNTIYF. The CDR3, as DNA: TGTGCCAGCAGCGATACGACAGGGGGAAGTCGAAACACCATATATTTT.

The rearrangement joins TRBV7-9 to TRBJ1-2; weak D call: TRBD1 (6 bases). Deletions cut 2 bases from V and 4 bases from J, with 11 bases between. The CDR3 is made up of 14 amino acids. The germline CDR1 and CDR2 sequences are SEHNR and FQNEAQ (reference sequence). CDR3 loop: CASSLLGGIYGYTF. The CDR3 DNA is TGTGCCAGCAGCTTACTAGGGGGGATCTATGGCTACACCTTC.

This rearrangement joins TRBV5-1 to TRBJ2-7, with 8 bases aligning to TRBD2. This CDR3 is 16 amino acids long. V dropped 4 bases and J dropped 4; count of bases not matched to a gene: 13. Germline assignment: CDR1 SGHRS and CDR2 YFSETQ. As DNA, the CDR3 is TGCGCCAGCAGCCTCAACTCGCCCGGGGGGGTTTACGAGCAGTACTTC. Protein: CASSLNSPGGVYEQYF.